These T cell receptor beta chains were read from a single sample in a study of blood T cell repertoires in COVID-19. The assay was immunoSEQ multiplex PCR, and TCRdb's table has in-frame clones only and misses some. The sample holds more than 120,000 clones, 84% seen once. The sequencing input was PBMCs or T cells enriched from blood (not recorded which). All receptors come from a man aged 45-65 years in a cohort exposed to, infected with or recovered from COVID-19 (not recorded which). Both conserved end residues are trimmed from each CDR3.

j_call v_call cdr3_aa
TRBJ2-7 TRBV15 ATSRSYPLEGEQY
TRBJ2-3 TRBV5-8 ASSTQGTDTQY
TRBJ1-2 TRBV2 ASSRQTGLRDGYT
TRBJ1-5 TRBV12-3/TRBV12-4 ASSSIQGQPQH
TRBJ1-4 TRBV7-2 ASSLGTPGATNEKLF
TRBJ2-5 TRBV28 ASRSATWVWETQY
TRBJ2-7 TRBV5-4 ASSVGLAYEQY
TRBJ1-5 TRBV30 AWSSRPQGPQH
TRBJ2-7 TRBV10-3 AISSNTGFEQY
TRBJ2-5 TRBV5-6 ASSRPPGETQY
TRBJ1-4 TRBV30 AWSRTDEKLF
TRBJ1-1 TRBV5-1 ASRQETEAF
TRBJ1-1 TRBV30 AWSVGTGPPF
TRBJ1-2 TRBV9 ASSVASGGNYGYT
TRBJ1-1 TRBV9 ASSVGTGGQLNTEAF
TRBJ1-1 TRBV3-1/TRBV3-2 ASRPSGQGVSEAF
TRBJ2-3 TRBV3-1/TRBV3-2 ASATSGRPTDTQY
TRBJ2-1 TRBV5-4 ASSLPPGLAIDEQF
TRBJ2-3 TRBV3-1/TRBV3-2 ASSQGTGGVADTQY
TRBJ1-4 TRBV6-1 ASSEPRGTNEKLF
TRBJ2-2 TRBV6-5 ATLPRDWTTGELF
TRBJ1-1 TRBV5-1 ASTGGGRENTEAF
TRBJ1-4 TRBV4-1 ASSQVTTNEKLF
TRBJ1-1 TRBV4-2 ASSPDRNLAEAF
TRBJ2-1 TRBV28 ASSLYQGSYNEQF
TRBJ2-7 TRBV18 ASSPAGWAYEQY
TRBJ2-6 TRBV18 ASSRTDILSSGANVLT
TRBJ2-3 TRBV24-1 ATSDSGGGADTQY
TRBJ2-7 TRBV5-1 ASRPPQDTFGEQY
TRBJ1-1 TRBV19 ASSTPGQERTEAF
TRBJ1-1 TRBV6-5 ASSRITGDQEAF
TRBJ1-3 TRBV28 ASSPPPGNTIY
TRBJ2-3 TRBV28 ASSLAGATDTQY
TRBJ1-5 TRBV6-5 ASSYSLTGDQPQH
TRBJ2-1 TRBV27 ASSLRVAGGPDEQF
TRBJ2-3 TRBV3-1/TRBV3-2 ASSQLGRLSTDTQY
TRBJ1-1 TRBV12-3/TRBV12-4 ASSPTGDDEAF
TRBJ2-3 TRBV7-9 ASTYDRGLDTQY
TRBJ1-3 TRBV30 GSSSGNTIY
TRBJ2-3 TRBV7-6 ASSPRGAGATDTQY
TRBJ2-7 TRBV28 ASSPSGLAGVNEQY
TRBJ2-2 TRBV28 ASRLSRTGRAGELF
TRBJ1-2 TRBV7-6 ASSLAGDGNYGYT
TRBJ2-7 TRBV30 AWSGDRGRDWLYEQY
TRBJ2-1 TRBV28 ASSPRDRGNEQF
TRBJ2-7 TRBV10-2 ASVPEGVASYEQY
TRBJ1-2 TRBV10-3 AISGGQSPNYGYT
TRBJ1-2 TRBV5-4 ASSGWDRSGGYT
TRBJ2-6 TRBV2 ASRNRDRGLRSSGANVLT
TRBJ1-6 TRBV19 ASSTTKLQGSSYNSPLH
TRBJ2-3 TRBV2 ASKYRQVTTDTQY
TRBJ2-3 TRBV21-1 ASSMGQGANKSTQY
TRBJ2-7 TRBV4-1 ASSPFAGTSGTYEQY
TRBJ2-5 TRBV5-8 ASSFPTSGGEETQY